A few counts support the clone carrying this TCR beta chain. These data come from a study of blood T cell repertoires in COVID-19. Authors' processing steps: Reference gene primer amplification in the assay estimated nucleated cell counts. Sequencing used immunoSEQ multiplex PCR; TCRdb keeps in-frame clones, though not all of them. V, J and clone size are those of that table, while D and trimming were read from the DNA. The sample gives over 100,000 clones, around 86% of which show up once; about 4.5% is in the top ten. The CDR3 has 17 residues. V lost 4 bases, J lost 0 bases, and 8 bases stayed unmatched. Germline assignment: CDR1 KGHDR and CDR2 SFDVKD.

This clonotype originated in a man aged 40-49 years with acute or convalescent COVID-19. The chain joins TRBV24-1 to TRBJ2-1; TRBD2 aligns across 7 bases. Material: peripheral blood. CDR3 amino acids: CATSDPSGGSSYNEQFF. As DNA, the CDR3 is TGTGCCACCAGTGACCCTAGCGGAGGGAGCTCCTACAATGAGCAGTTCTTC.